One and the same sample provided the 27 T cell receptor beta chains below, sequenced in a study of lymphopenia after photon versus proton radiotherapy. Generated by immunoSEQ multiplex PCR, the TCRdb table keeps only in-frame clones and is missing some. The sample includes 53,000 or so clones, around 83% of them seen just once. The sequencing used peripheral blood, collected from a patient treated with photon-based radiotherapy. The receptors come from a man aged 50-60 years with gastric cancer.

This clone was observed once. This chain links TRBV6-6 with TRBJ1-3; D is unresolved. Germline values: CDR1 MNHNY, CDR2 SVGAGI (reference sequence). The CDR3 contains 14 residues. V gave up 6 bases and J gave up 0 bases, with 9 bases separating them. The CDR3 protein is CASRRTGSGNTIYF. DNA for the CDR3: TGTGCCAGCAGACGAACCGGCTCTGGAAACACCATATATTTT.

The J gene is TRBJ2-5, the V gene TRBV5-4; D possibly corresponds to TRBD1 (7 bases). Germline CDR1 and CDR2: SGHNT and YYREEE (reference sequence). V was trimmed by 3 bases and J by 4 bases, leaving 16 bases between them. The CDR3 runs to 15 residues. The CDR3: CASSSDREARETQYF. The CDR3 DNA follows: TGTGCCAGCAGCTCAGACAGGGAGGCGAGAGAGACCCAGTACTTC.

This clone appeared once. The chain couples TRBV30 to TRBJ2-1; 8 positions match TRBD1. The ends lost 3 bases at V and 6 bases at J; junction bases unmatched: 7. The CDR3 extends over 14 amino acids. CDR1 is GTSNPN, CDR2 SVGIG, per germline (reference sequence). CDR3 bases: TGTGCCTGGAGGGGGACAGGAGGAGCCAATGAGCAGTTCTTC. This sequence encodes CAWRGTGGANEQFF.

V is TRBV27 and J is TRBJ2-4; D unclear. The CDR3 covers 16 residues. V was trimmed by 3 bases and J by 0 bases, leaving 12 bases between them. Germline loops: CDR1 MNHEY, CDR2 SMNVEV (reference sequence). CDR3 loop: CASSLAASIAKNIQYF. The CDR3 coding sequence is TGTGCCAGCAGTTTGGCGGCATCGATAGCCAAAAACATTCAGTACTTC.

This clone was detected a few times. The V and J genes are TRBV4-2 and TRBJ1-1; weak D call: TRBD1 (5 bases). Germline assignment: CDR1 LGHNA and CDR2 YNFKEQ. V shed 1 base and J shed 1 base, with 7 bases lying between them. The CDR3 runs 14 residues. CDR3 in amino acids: CASSQVGRNTEAFF. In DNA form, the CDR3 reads TGTGCCAGCAGCCAAGTGGGGCGGAACACTGAAGCTTTCTTT.

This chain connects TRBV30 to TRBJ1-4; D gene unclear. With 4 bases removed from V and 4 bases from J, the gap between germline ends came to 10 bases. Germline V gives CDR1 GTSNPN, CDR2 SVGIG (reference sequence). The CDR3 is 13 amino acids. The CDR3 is CAWTPGVNEKLFF. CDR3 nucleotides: TGTGCCTGGACCCCGGGAGTTAATGAAAAACTGTTTTTT.

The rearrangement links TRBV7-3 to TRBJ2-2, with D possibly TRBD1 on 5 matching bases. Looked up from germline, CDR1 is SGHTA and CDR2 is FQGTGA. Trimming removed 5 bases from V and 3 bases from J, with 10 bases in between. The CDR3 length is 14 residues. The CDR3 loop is CASSPDRYTGELFF. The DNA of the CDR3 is TGTGCCAGCAGCCCAGACAGATACACCGGGGAGCTGTTTTTT.

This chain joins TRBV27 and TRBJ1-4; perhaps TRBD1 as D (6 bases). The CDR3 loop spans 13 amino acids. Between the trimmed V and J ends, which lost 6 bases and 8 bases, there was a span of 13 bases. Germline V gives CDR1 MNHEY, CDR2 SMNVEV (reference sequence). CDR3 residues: CASRRGTLEKLFF. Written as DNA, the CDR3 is TGTGCCAGCAGGAGGGGGACGCTCGAAAAACTGTTTTTT.

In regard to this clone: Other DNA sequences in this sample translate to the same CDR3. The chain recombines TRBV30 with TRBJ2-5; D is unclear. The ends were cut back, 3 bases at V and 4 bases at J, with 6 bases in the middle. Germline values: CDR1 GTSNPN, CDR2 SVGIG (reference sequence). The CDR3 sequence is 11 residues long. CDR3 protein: CAWSWGETQYF. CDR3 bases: TGTGCCTGGAGCTGGGGAGAGACCCAGTACTTC.

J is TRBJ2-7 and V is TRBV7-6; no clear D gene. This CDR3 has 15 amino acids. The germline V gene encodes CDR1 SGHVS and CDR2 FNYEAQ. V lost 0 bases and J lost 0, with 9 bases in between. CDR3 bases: TGTGCCAGCAGCTTAGCGAGTAGCTACTCCTACGAGCAGTACTTC. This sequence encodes CASSLASSYSYEQYF.

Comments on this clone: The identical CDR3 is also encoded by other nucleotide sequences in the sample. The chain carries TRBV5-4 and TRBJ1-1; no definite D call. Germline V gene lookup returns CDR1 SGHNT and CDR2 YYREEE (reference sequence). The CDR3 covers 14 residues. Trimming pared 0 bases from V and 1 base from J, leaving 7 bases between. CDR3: CASSLGRGNTEAFF. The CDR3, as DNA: TGTGCCAGCAGCTTGGGGCGGGGGAACACTGAAGCTTTCTTT.

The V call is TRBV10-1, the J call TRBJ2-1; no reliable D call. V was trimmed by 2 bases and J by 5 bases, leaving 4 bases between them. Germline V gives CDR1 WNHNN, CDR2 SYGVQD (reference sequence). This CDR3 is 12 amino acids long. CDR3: CASSEGNNEQFF. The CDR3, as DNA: TGCGCCAGCAGTGAGGGCAACAATGAGCAGTTCTTC.

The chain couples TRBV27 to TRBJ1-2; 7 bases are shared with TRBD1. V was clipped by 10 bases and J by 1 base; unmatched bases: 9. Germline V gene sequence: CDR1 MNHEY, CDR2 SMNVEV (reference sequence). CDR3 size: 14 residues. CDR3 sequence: CATRDRVRNYGYTF. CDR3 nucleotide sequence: TGTGCCACTAGAGACAGGGTCCGTAACTATGGCTACACCTTC.

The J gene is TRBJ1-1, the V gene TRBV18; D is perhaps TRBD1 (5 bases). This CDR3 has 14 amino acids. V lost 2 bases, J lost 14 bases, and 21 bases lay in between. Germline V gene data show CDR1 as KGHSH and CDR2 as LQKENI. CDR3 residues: CASSPTMQGEKGFF. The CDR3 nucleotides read TGTGCCAGCTCACCAACCATGCAGGGTGAAAAGGGGTTCTTT.

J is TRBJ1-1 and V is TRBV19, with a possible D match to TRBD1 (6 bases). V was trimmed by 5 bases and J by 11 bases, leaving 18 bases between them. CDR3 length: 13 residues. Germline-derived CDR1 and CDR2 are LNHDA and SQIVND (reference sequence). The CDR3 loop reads CASSSRTGQGAFF. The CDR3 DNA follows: TGTGCCAGTAGTTCCAGAACAGGGCAAGGGGCTTTCTTT.

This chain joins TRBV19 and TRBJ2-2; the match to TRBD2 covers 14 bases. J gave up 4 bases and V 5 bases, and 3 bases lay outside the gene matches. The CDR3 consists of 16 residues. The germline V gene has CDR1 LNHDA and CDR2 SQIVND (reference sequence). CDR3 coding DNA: TGTGCCAGTAGTCTGGGACTAGCGGGAGCCACCGGGGAGCTGTTTTTT. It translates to CASSLGLAGATGELFF.

DNA for the CDR3: TGTGCCACCAGTCAAATAGCGGCAAACACCGGGGAGCTGTTTTTT. Amino acids: CATSQIAANTGELFF. The chain employs TRBV15 and TRBJ2-2; D might be TRBD2 (6 bases). The CDR3 covers 15 residues. Trimming cost V 6 bases and J 2 bases, with 13 bases left between them. Germline CDR1 is LNHNV and CDR2 is YYDKDF (reference sequence).

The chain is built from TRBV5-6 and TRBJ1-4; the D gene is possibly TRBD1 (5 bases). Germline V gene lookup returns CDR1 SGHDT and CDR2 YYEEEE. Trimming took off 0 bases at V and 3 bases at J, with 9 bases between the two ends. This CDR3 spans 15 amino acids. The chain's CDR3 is CASSLAGSANEKLFF. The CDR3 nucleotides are TGTGCCAGCAGCTTGGCAGGGTCGGCTAATGAAAAACTGTTTTTT.

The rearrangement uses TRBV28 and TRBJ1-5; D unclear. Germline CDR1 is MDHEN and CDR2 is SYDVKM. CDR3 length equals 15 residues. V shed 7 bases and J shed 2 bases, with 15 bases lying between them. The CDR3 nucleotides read TGTGCCAGCACAAAACGGCAGGCGGGCAATCAGCCCCAGCATTTT. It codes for CASTKRQAGNQPQHF.

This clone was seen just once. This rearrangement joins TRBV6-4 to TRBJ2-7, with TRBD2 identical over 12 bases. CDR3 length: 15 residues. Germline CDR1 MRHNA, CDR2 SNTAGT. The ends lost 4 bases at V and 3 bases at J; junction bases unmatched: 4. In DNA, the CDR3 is TGTGCCAGCAGTGTACTAGCGGGAGGCAGCTACGAGCAGTACTTC. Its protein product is CASSVLAGGSYEQYF.

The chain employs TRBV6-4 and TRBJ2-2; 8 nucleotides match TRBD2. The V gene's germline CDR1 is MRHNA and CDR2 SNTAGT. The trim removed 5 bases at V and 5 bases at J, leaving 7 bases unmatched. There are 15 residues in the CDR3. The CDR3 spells CASSLSGSITGELFF. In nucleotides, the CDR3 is TGTGCCAGCAGTCTCAGCGGGAGTATAACCGGGGAGCTGTTTTTT.

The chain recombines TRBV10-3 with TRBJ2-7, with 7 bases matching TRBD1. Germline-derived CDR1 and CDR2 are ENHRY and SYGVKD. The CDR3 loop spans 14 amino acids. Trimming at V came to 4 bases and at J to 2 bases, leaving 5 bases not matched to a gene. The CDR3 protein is CAISAGTVTYEQYF. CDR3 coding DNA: TGTGCCATCAGTGCCGGGACAGTAACCTACGAGCAGTACTTC.

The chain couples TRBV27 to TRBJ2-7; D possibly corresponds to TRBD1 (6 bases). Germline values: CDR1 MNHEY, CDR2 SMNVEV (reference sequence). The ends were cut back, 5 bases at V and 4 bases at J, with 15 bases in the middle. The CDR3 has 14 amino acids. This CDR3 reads CASSPDQQGYEQYF. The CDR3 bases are TGTGCCAGCAGTCCCGACCAACAGGGATACGAGCAGTACTTC.

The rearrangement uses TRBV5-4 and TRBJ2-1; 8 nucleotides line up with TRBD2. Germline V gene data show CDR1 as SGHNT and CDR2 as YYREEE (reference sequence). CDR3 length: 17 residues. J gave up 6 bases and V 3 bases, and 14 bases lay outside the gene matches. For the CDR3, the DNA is TGTGCCAGCAGCTCCCTGTTGGGTAGCGGGAATCCCAATGAGCAGTTCTTC. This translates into CASSSLLGSGNPNEQFF.

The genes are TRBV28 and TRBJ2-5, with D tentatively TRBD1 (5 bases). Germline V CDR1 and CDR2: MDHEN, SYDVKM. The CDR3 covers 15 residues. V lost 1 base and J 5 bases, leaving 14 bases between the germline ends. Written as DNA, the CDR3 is TGTGCCAGCAGTTTATCCCGGCAGGGTCAGGAGACCCAGTACTTC. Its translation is CASSLSRQGQETQYF.

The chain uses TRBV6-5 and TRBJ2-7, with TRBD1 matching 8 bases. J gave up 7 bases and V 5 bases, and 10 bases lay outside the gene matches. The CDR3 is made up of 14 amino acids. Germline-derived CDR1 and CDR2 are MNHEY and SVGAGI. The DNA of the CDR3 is TGTGCCAGCAGTCTTTGGGACAGGTTTGGGGAGCAGTACTTC. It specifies CASSLWDRFGEQYF.

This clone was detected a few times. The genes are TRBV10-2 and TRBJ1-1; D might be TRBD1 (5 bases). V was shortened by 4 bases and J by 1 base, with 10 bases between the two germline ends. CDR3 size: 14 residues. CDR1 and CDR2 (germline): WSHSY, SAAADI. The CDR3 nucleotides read TGCGCCAGCAGTGGGGGCGGACCGAACACTGAAGCTTTCTTT. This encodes CASSGGGPNTEAFF.